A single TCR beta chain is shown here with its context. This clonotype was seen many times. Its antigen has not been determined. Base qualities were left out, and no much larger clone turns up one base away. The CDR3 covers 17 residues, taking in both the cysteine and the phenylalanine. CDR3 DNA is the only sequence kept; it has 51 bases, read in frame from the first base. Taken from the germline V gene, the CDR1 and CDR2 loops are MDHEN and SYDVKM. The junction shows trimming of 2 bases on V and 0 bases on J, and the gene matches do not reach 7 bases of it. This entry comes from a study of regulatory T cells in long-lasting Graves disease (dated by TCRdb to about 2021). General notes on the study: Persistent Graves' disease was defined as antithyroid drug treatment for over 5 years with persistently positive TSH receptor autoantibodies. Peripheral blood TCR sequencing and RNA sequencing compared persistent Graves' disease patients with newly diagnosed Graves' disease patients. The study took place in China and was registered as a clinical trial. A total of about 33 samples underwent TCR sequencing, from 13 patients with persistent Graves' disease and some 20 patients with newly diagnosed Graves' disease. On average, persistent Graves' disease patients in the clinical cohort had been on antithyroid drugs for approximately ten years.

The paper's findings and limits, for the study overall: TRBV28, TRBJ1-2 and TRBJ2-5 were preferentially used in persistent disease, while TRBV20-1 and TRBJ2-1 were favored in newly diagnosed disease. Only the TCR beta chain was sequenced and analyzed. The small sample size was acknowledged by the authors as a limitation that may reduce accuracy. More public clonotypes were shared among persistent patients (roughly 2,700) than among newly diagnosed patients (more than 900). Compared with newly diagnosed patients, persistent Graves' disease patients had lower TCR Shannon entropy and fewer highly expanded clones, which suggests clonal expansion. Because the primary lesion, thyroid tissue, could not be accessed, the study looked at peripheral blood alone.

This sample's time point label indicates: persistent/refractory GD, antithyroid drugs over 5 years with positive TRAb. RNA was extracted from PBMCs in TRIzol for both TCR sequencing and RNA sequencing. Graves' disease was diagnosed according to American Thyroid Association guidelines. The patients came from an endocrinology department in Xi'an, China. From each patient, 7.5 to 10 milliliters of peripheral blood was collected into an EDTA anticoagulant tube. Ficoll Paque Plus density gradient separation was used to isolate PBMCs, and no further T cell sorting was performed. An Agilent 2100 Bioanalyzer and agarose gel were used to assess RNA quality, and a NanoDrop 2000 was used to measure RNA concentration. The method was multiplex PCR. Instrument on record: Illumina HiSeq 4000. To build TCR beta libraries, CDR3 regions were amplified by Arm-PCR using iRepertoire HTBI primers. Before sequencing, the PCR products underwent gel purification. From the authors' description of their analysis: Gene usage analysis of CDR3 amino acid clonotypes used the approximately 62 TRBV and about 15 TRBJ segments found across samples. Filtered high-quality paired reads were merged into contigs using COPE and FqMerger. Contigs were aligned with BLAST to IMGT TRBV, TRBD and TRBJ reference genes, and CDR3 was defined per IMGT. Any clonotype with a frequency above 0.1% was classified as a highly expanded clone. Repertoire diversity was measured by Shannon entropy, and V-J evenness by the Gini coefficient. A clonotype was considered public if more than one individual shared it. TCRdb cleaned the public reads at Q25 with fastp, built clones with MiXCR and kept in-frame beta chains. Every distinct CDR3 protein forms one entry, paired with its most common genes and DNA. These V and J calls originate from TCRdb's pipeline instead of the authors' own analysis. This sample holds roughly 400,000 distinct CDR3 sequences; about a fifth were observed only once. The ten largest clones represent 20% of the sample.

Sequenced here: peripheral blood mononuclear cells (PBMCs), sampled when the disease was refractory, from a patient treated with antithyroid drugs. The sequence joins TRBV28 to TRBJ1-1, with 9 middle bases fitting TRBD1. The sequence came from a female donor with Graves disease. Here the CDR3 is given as CASSLLTGGSMNTEAFF. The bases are TGTGCCAGCAGTTTACTCACAGGGGGCTCCATGAACACTGAAGCTTTCTTT.